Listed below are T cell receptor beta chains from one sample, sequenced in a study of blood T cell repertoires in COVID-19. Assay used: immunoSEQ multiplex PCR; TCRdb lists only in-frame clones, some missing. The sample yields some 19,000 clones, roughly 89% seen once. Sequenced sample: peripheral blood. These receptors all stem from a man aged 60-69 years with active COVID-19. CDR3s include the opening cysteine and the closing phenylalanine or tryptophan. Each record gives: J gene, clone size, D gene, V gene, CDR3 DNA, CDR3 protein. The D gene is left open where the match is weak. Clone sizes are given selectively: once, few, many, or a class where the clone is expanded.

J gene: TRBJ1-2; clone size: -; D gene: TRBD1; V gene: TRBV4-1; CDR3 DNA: TGCGCCAGCAGCCAAGCTGACAGGGGCAGCTATGGCTACACCTTC; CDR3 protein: CASSQADRGSYGYTF
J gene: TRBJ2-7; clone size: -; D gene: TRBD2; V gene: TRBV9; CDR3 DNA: TGTGCCAGCAGCCCCCAAGGACTAGCGGGCTTCTACGAGCAGTACTTC; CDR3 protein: CASSPQGLAGFYEQYF
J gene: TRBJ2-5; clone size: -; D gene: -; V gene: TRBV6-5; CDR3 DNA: TGTGCCAGCAGGTTAAGGGGGGGTAAAGAGACCCAGTACTTC; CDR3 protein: CASRLRGGKETQYF
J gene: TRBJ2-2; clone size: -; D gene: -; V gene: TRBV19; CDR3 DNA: TGTGCCAGTAGTGTCGACAGCTACGGGGAGCTGTTTTTT; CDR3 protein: CASSVDSYGELFF
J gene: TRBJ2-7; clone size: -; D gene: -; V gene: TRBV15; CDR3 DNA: TGTGCCACCAGCAGGGGGGGAGACTACGAGCAGTACTTC; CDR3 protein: CATSRGGDYEQYF
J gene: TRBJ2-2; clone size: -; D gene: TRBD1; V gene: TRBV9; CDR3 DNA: TGTGCCAGCAGCGTAGCCCAGCCGGGGTACGGGACAGGGGCGTCCGGGGAGCTGTTTTTT; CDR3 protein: CASSVAQPGYGTGASGELFF
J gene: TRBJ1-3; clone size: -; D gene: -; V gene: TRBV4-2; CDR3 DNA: TGTGCCAGCAGCCAAGTATCCCTTAGTGGAAACACCATATATTTT; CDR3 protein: CASSQVSLSGNTIYF
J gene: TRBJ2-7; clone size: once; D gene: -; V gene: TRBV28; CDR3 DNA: TGTGCCAGCAGATACAGTTCTGGTGGTGCGCAGTACTTC; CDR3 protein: CASRYSSGGAQYF
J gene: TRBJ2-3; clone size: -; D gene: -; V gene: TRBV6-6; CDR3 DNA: TGTGCCAGCAGTGGGGGGAGAACAGATACGCAGTATTTT; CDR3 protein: CASSGGRTDTQYF
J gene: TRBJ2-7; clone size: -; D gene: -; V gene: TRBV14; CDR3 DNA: TGTGCCAGCAGCCCTCGCGCAGGGGTTGGGGCCTACGAGCAGTACTTC; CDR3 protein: CASSPRAGVGAYEQYF
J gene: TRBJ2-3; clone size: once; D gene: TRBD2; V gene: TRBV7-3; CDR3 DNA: TGTGCCAGCAGCCTAGCGGGGTTAGGGACAGATACGCAGTATTTT; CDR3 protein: CASSLAGLGTDTQYF
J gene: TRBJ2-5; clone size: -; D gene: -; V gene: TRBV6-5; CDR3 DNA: TGTGCCAGCAGTTACTCGCGGTCCCCATCGCAAGGGACCCAGTACTTC; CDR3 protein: CASSYSRSPSQGTQYF
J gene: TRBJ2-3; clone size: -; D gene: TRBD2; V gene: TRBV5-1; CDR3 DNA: TGCGCCAGCAGCTTGACTAGCGGGATCACAGATACGCAGTATTTT; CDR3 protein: CASSLTSGITDTQYF
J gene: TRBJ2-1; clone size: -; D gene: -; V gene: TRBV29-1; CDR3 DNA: TGCAGCGTTGAAGTATGGGCGAGCTCCTACAATGAGCAGTTCTTC; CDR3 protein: CSVEVWASSYNEQFF
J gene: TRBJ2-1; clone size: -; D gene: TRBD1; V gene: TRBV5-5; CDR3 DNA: TGTGCCAGCAGCAGGGGACAGGGCAGGAATGAGCAGTTCTTC; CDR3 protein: CASSRGQGRNEQFF
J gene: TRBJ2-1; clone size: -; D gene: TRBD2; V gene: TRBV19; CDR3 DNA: TGTGCCAGTAGTATATCTAGCGGGGGAGTCAATGAGCAGTTCTTC; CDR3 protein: CASSISSGGVNEQFF
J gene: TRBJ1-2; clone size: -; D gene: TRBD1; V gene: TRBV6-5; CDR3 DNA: TGTGCCAGCAGCCAAGACAGGGGCTATGGCTACACCTTC; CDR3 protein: CASSQDRGYGYTF
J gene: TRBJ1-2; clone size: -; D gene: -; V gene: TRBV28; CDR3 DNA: TGTGCCAGCGGTACAGCTGCTACCCCCAAAGACTATGGCTACACCTTC; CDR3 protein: CASGTAATPKDYGYTF
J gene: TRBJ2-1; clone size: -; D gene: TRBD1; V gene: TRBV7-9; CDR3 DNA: TGTGCCAGCAGCCTCGGACAGGGCGGTCAAAATGAGCAGTTCTTC; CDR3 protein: CASSLGQGGQNEQFF
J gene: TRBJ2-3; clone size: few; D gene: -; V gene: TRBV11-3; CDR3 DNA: TGTGCCAGCGCGGCCCACCTCGCTCCAGATACGCAGTATTTT; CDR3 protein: CASAAHLAPDTQYF
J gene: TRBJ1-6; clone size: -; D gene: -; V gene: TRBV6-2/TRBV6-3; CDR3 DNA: TGTGCCAGCAGTTACCCCCACGGCAGGGGAAGCTCCTATAATTCACCCCTCCACTTT; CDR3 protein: CASSYPHGRGSSYNSPLHF
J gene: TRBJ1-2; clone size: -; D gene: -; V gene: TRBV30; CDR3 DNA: TGTGCCTGGAGTGCGGGTGGAGAGGTCCGGGGCTACACCTTC; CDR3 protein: CAWSAGGEVRGYTF
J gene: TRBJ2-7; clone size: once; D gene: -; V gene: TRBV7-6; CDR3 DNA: TGTGCCAGCGCGACCGACAGGCAAGCCTACGAGCAGTACTTC; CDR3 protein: CASATDRQAYEQYF
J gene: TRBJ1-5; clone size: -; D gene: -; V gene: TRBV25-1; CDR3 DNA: TGTGCCAGCAGTGAATCCGGGAGGAAGGGTCAGCCCCAGCATTTT; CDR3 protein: CASSESGRKGQPQHF
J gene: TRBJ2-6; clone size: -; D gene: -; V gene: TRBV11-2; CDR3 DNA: TGTGCCAGCAGCTCCCGATGGACAGTATACGGGGCCAACGTCCTGACTTTC; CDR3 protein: CASSSRWTVYGANVLTF
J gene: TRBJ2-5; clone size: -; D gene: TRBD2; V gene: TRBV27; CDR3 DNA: TGTGCCAGCAGTTTACCCCGGACTAGCGGGAGGTCGGCCCAAGAGACCCAGTACTTC; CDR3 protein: CASSLPRTSGRSAQETQYF
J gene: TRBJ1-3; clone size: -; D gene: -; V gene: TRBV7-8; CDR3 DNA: TGTGCCAGCAGCTTAGGGACAGTTATAAACACCATATATTTT; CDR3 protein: CASSLGTVINTIYF
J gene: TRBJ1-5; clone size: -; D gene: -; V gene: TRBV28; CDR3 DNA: TGCCCCCGCAGGGCCAGGCCGAATCAGCCCCAGCATTTT; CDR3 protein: CPRRARPNQPQHF
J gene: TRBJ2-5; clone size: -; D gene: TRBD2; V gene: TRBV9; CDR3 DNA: TGTGCCAGCAGCCCCGGACTAGTTTCGACCCAGTACTTC; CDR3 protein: CASSPGLVSTQYF
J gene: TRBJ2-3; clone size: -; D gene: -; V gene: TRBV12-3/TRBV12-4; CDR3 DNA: TGTGCCAGCAGTTTGGAGGGAGGGGGTACGCAGTATTTT; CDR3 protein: CASSLEGGGTQYF
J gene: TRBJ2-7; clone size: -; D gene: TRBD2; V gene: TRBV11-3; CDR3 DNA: TGTGCCAGCAGCATAAGAGTCGGGCCCACGGGGGGCGAGCAGTACTTC; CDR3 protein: CASSIRVGPTGGEQYF
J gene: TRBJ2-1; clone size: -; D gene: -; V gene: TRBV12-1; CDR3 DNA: TGTGCCAGCCCCTCGGCGGGACTAGCGGGAGTGGATGAGCAGTTCTTC; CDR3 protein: CASPSAGLAGVDEQFF
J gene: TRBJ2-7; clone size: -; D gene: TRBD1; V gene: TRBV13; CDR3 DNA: TGTGCCAGCAGCTTCGACAGGGGACTCGACGAGCAGTACTTC; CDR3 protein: CASSFDRGLDEQYF
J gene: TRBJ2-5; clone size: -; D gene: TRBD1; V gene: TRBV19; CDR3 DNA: TGTGCCAGTAGCACTCAGGGGGTGGCGACCCAGTACTTC; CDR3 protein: CASSTQGVATQYF
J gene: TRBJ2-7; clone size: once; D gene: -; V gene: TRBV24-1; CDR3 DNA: TGTGCCACCAGTGAACCGAACAGCTACGAGCAGTACTTC; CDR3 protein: CATSEPNSYEQYF
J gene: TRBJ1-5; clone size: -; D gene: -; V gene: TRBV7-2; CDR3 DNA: TGTGCCAGCAGCTTAGCGGACAGTCCCAATCAGCCCCAGCATTTT; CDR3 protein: CASSLADSPNQPQHF
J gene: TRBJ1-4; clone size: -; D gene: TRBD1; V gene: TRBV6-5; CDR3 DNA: TGTGCCGGACGCGGGACAGGGGGATCTGAAAAACTGTTTTTT; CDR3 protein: CAGRGTGGSEKLFF
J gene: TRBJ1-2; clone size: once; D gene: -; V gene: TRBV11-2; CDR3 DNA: TGTGCCAGCAGCCCCCAATCCGTGACCCCAGGGAGCTACACCTTC; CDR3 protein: CASSPQSVTPGSYTF
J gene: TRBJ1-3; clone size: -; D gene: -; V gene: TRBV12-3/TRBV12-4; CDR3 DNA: TGTGCCAGCAGTTTCTTGGGAAACACCATATATTTT; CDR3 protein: CASSFLGNTIYF
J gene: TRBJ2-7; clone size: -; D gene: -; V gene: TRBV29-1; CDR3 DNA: TGCAGCGTTGAGTTCGGGGGTGGCGGCGAGCAGTACTTC; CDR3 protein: CSVEFGGGGEQYF
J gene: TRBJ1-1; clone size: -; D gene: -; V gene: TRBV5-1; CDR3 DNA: TGCGCCAGCAGCCTACTTGGCAGGGTGAACACTGAAGCTTTCTTT; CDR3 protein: CASSLLGRVNTEAFF
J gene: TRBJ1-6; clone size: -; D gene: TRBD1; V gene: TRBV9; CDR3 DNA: TGTGCCAGCAGCGATCCCCAGGGGGTGGCTTCACCCCTCCACTTT; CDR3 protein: CASSDPQGVASPLHF